This T cell receptor beta chain comes out of a study of cytotoxic CD8 clonotypes in ibrutinib-treated CLL (dated by TCRdb to about 2021). With regard to the full study: The cohort was composed of approximately 11 relapsed/refractory and approximately 16 treatment-naive patients; IGHV unmutated status was identified in 17 patients. Partial responses were observed in about 24 patients and complete responses in 2; after a median follow-up of roughly 72 months, remission was maintained in 14 patients and progression was observed in 12. The response samples were drawn at a median of 12 months into treatment, with a range of roughly 6 to 36 months. An average of 255,043 productive templates and 94,082 productive rearrangements was obtained per sample. Longitudinal samples were obtainable from about 30% of the roughly 90 participants in the trial. Cryopreserved peripheral blood mononuclear cells were obtained prior to treatment, at the time of response, and at either disease progression or sustained remission. All remission and progressive disease samples were collected while patients were still receiving ibrutinib. Study-wide conclusions, independent of this receptor: Lymph node repertoires were not examined, and the timing of sampling was not matched between patients in sustained remission and those whose disease progressed. Baseline clonality exceeded that of age-matched healthy donors and correlated strongly with circulating CD8+ T-cell counts. Public clonotypes were rare and either shrank or stayed stable during treatment, and the rise in clonality at ibrutinib response reflected expansion of private clonotypes. An increase in clonality was observed at ibrutinib response, with clonality remaining stable during sustained remission and falling back toward baseline at progression.

CDR1 is given as KGHSH and CDR2 as LQKENI, both from the germline V gene. Compared with germline, V lacks 4 bases and J lacks 8 bases; bases without a gene match: 9. The CDR3 sequence holds 15 residues, the cysteine and phenylalanine included. The read is trimmed to its CDR3 DNA, 45 bases read in frame from base 1. Taken with the paper, the label for time point translates to: approximately 2 years on ibrutinib. For TCR beta library preparation, around 1.8 micrograms of genomic DNA were extracted from the cryopreserved PBMCs. Longitudinal blood samples from CLL patients receiving ibrutinib monotherapy were subjected to high-throughput TCR beta sequencing. The patients took part in an open-label, single-center phase 2 trial of ibrutinib monotherapy. Each clonotype received, on average, about 10x coverage in deep resolution sequencing performed on a MiSeq, where the target depth lay between 1 in 1 million and 1 in 200,000 T cells. TCR beta libraries were generated with the immunoSEQ hsTCRB Kit. For the original study's pipeline: Data were analyzed with ImmunoSEQ Data Assistant and ImmunoSEQ Analyzer, with V, D and J genes assigned per IMGT definitions. Clonality, with values ranging from 0 to 1, was calculated as one minus the normalized Shannon entropy of productive rearrangement frequencies. Only overrepresented clonotypes making up at least 0.05% of each patient's repertoire were included in the public clonotype analysis. More than ten repertoires from age-matched healthy donors, obtained from immuneACCESS, served as clonality controls. The clones in this table, taken by TCRdb from immuneACCESS, are in-frame only. Not every clone is retained; where verified, under half of the shortfall comes from an unresolved V gene, and the cause of the rest is unknown. That table is the source of V, J and clone size, and D and trimming were worked out from the DNA. The sample table lists about 160,000 clones, approximately 80% of them with a count of one. Of the sample, about 5% falls within the top ten clones.

Turning to this clone: What this receptor recognizes is not known. Base qualities are not recorded, but no much larger clone differs from it by a single base.

The source material was PBMCs, sampled after 24 months of ibrutinib treatment. The receptor chain draws on TRBV18 and TRBJ1-2, with TRBD1 matching 11 junction bases. This sequence was found in a human donor with chronic lymphocytic leukemia. The DNA sequence is as follows: TGTGCCAGCTCACTCGGACAGGGGGCTGAGAAGGGCTACACCTTC. Its protein reads: CASSLGQGAEKGYTF.